The 18 T cell receptor beta chains below all came from one sample that was sequenced in a study of shared clonotypes between healthy human individuals. The data were produced by immunoSEQ multiplex PCR, yet TCRdb's version contains in-frame clones alone and is incomplete. Here the sample spans under 2,500,000 clones, about 94% being singletons. Material for sequencing was naive CD4+ T cells sorted from blood. As to subset: CD45RA+ positively selected. The receptors were sampled from a man aged 18 to 30 in good health.

V and J are TRBV10-2 and TRBJ1-5; D might be TRBD1 (6 bases). Germline V lookup: CDR1 WSHSY, CDR2 SAAADI. CDR3 size: 15 residues. V was cut by 5 bases and J by 0 bases, with 11 bases left in between. In DNA form, the CDR3 reads TGCGCCAGCAGTTGGGGGCCCGATAGCAATCAGCCCCAGCATTTT. It encodes CASSWGPDSNQPQHF.

The chain recombines TRBV9 with TRBJ1-1; 10 bases line up with TRBD1. Trimming removed 6 bases from V and 0 bases from J; junction bases left unmatched: 5. Germline V gene sequence: CDR1 SGDLS, CDR2 YYNGEE. The CDR3 sequence is 15 residues long. CDR3 DNA: TGTGCCAGCAACCGACAGGGGGCATTGAACACTGAAGCTTTCTTT. This gives the protein CASNRQGALNTEAFF.

In its sample, this clone was seen once. The chain links TRBV9 to TRBJ2-6; no clear D gene. The germline V gene encodes CDR1 SGDLS and CDR2 YYNGEE. The CDR3 is 15 amino acids. Trimming pared 4 bases from V and 4 bases from J, leaving 12 bases between. CDR3 bases: TGTGCCAGCAGCCTCGAAGGCGGAGGGGCCAACGTCCTGACTTTC. Translation: CASSLEGGGANVLTF.

V usage is TRBV28 and J usage is TRBJ1-5; the match to TRBD1 covers 8 bases. Germline V gene lookup returns CDR1 MDHEN and CDR2 SYDVKM. V shed 10 bases and J 2 bases; nucleotides not matched to a gene: 7. The CDR3 is 14 amino acids. CDR3: CANSDRGGNQPQHF. CDR3 sequence (DNA): TGTGCCAACTCCGACAGGGGAGGCAATCAGCCCCAGCATTTT. Supplemented by reference TRBV28 and TRBJ1-5, the full variable domain reads DVKVTQSSRYLVKRTGEKVFLECVQDMDHENMFWYRQDPGLGLRLIYFSYDVKMKEKGDIPEGYSVSREKKERFSLILESASTNQTSMYLCANSDRGGNQPQHFGDGTRLSIL.

This clone was recorded once. This chain joins TRBV6-5 and TRBJ2-7; TRBD2 matches at 7 bases. Per germline, CDR1 MNHEY and CDR2 SVGAGI. The length of the CDR3 is 13 residues. Trimming at V came to 6 bases and at J to 7 bases, leaving 9 bases not matched to a gene. This chain's CDR3 is CASRGRGKPEQYF. CDR3 nucleotide sequence: TGTGCCAGCAGGGGGAGGGGAAAACCGGAGCAGTACTTC.

The chain employs TRBV6-5 and TRBJ2-3; D is unclear. The ends were cut back, 2 bases at V and 0 bases at J, with 6 bases in the middle. Germline V gene sequence: CDR1 MNHEY, CDR2 SVGAGI. The CDR3 is 14 residues long. The DNA of the CDR3 is TGTGCCAGCAGTTACCGGTCTAGCACAGATACGCAGTATTTT. Protein sequence: CASSYRSSTDTQYF.

The V and J genes are TRBV10-3 and TRBJ1-1; tentatively, D is TRBD1 (6 bases). This CDR3 is 17 amino acids long. CDR1 is ENHRY and CDR2 is SYGVKD in the germline V gene. V gave up 0 bases and J gave up 0 bases, with 14 bases separating them. In nucleotides, the CDR3 is TGTGCCATCAGTGAGTCGGCGGGACAATTGATGAACACTGAAGCTTTCTTT. It translates to CAISESAGQLMNTEAFF.

The chain uses TRBV2 and TRBJ2-4, with 8 nucleotides matching TRBD2. V lost 8 bases to trimming and J lost 7 bases; unmatched junction nucleotides: 4. CDR3 length equals 12 residues. Per the germline V gene, CDR1 is SNHLY and CDR2 is FYNNEI. The CDR3 bases are TGTGCCAGCCGGGAGGGCCCTAACATTCAGTACTTC. Its translation is CASREGPNIQYF.

The CDR3 coding sequence is TGTGCCAGTAGTATAGCCCGAAGAGAAGAGACCCAGTACTTC. Translated, it gives CASSIARREETQYF. The chain combines TRBV19 with TRBJ2-5, with D unclear. The length of the CDR3 is 14 residues. Trimming stripped 1 base from V and 3 bases from J, with 9 bases between. Germline V gives CDR1 LNHDA, CDR2 SQIVND (reference sequence).

The chain joins TRBV2 to TRBJ1-2; no clear D gene. The CDR3 consists of 11 residues. V was trimmed by 5 bases and J by 9 bases, leaving 10 bases between them. CDR1 and CDR2 (germline): SNHLY, FYNNEI. CDR3 DNA: TGTGCCAGCAGTTTGGAGACACGCTACACCTTC. Its protein is CASSLETRYTF.

The chain recombines TRBV5-1 with TRBJ2-1; D gene ambiguous. This CDR3 comprises 17 residues. CDR1 SGHRS and CDR2 YFSETQ come from the germline V gene. Deletions cut 0 bases from V and 0 bases from J, with 13 bases between. Written as DNA, the CDR3 is TGCGCCAGCAGCTTGGAGTTAGTGCCCCTCTCCTACAATGAGCAGTTCTTC. It codes for CASSLELVPLSYNEQFF.

CDR3 coding DNA: TGTGCCAGCTCACTGAGCCAACTAAGCCCCACTGGTGGATACGAGCAGTACTTC. This sequence encodes CASSLSQLSPTGGYEQYF. This chain joins TRBV18 and TRBJ2-7; D is unresolved. The V end lost 4 bases, the J end lost 4 bases, and 26 bases lay between the germline ends. Germline CDR1 KGHSH, CDR2 LQKENI. The CDR3 totals 18 residues. The variable domain in full, completed from reference TRBV18 and TRBJ2-7, reads NAGVMQNPRHLVRRRGQEARLRCSPMKGHSHVYWYRQLPEEGLKFMVYLQKENIIDESGMPKERFSAEFPKEGPSILRIQQVVRGDSAAYFCASSLSQLSPTGGYEQYFGPGTRLTVT.

The chain uses TRBV5-1 and TRBJ2-1; D is uncertain. Trimming took off 7 bases at V and 9 bases at J, with 8 bases between the two ends. The length of the CDR3 is 10 residues. The germline V gene encodes CDR1 SGHRS and CDR2 YFSETQ. CDR3 bases: TGCGCCAGCGGGGATGCTGAGCAGTTCTTC. Translation gives CASGDAEQFF.

This chain uses TRBV5-6 with TRBJ2-1; D could derive from TRBD1 or TRBD2 (5 bases each). The ends were cut back, 2 bases at V and 3 bases at J, with 12 bases in the middle. The CDR3 covers 15 residues. The germline V gene has CDR1 SGHDT and CDR2 YYEEEE. CDR3: CASSFWGSNYNEQFF. The CDR3 DNA is TGTGCCAGCAGCTTTTGGGGGTCAAACTACAATGAGCAGTTCTTC.

The chain couples TRBV7-8 to TRBJ2-1, with D tentatively TRBD2 (5 bases). The V end was cut by 3 bases, the J end by 12 bases, with 12 bases between. The germline V gene has CDR1 SGHVS and CDR2 FQNEAQ. The CDR3 is 12 residues long. The CDR3 DNA reads as TGTGCCAGCAGCTTGGGAGCAATGGGGCAGTTCTTC. Translating it yields CASSLGAMGQFF.

The chain uses TRBV10-3 and TRBJ1-3; D is uncertain. Trimming cost V 8 bases and J 4 bases, with 6 bases left between them. This CDR3 is built from 11 residues. The germline V gene has CDR1 ENHRY and CDR2 SYGVKD. The CDR3, as DNA: TGTGCCATCCCCATAGGAAACACCATATATTTT. It translates to CAIPIGNTIYF.

To note about this clone: In the same sample, other DNA sequences code for this CDR3. The chain combines TRBV28 with TRBJ1-4; D not certain. Germline-derived CDR1 and CDR2 are MDHEN and SYDVKM. The CDR3 extends over 14 amino acids. Trimming removed 5 bases at V and 3 bases at J, with 10 bases between. This CDR3 reads CASSPPGPNEKLFF. The CDR3 bases are TGTGCCAGCAGTCCCCCGGGCCCTAATGAAAAACTGTTTTTT. Supplemented by reference TRBV28 and TRBJ1-4, the full variable domain reads DVKVTQSSRYLVKRTGEKVFLECVQDMDHENMFWYRQDPGLGLRLIYFSYDVKMKEKGDIPEGYSVSREKKERFSLILESASTNQTSMYLCASSPPGPNEKLFFGSGTQLSVL.

To note about this clone: Other DNA variants within this sample encode the same CDR3. The rearrangement uses TRBV20-1 and TRBJ2-7; D not certain. The CDR3 sequence is 11 residues long. The V end lost 2 bases, the J end lost 3 bases, and 5 bases lay between the germline ends. Germline CDR1 and CDR2: DFQATT and SNEGSKA (reference sequence). CDR3 protein: CSARTGYEQYF. The CDR3 nucleotides read TGCAGTGCTAGAACGGGCTACGAGCAGTACTTC.